The rows below give T cell receptor beta chains drawn from one sample of a study of T cell responses to AZD1222 COVID-19 vaccine. Generated by immunoSEQ multiplex PCR, the TCRdb table keeps only in-frame clones and is missing some. The sample has 150,000 to 200,000 clones; 85% to 95% are singletons. This specimen was peripheral blood, taken on day 0 of AZD1222 vaccination. Receptor source: an adult in good health. The CDR3 runs from the conserved cysteine through the conserved F or W. A D gene is named only where the DNA matches it firmly. Expanded clones get a size class; other rows say once, few or many, or leave the size out.

D,J,size,V,DNA,CDR3
TRBD2,TRBJ2-5,.,TRBV3-1/TRBV3-2,TGTGCCAGCAGCCAAGCTTGGGGAGGGAGCCAAGAGACCCAGTACTTC,CASSQAWGGSQETQYF
.,TRBJ1-6,once,TRBV19,TGTGCCTCAGTAGGGGAACAACATAATTCACCCCTCCACTTT,CASVGEQHNSPLHF
TRBD1,TRBJ1-2,.,TRBV18,TGTGCCAGCTCACCACAGGGGGCGCGTGATGGCTACACCTTC,CASSPQGARDGYTF
TRBD2,TRBJ2-1,.,TRBV27,TGTGCCAGCAGTCCAGGACTAGCGGGGGGCAATGAGCAGTTCTTC,CASSPGLAGGNEQFF
.,TRBJ2-3,.,TRBV27,TGTGCCAGCGGTACTAGCACAGATACGCAGTATTTT,CASGTSTDTQYF
.,TRBJ1-1,.,TRBV6-5,TGTGCCAGCAGTTACTCATTGGACACTGAAGCTTTCTTT,CASSYSLDTEAFF
TRBD1,TRBJ1-2,.,TRBV19,TGTGCCAGTATTGGAACAGGGGAAGTCTATGGCTACACCTTC,CASIGTGEVYGYTF
TRBD2,TRBJ2-1,.,TRBV28,TGTGCCAGCAGCCGTAGCGGGGGTAGACACGAGCAGTTCTTC,CASSRSGGRHEQFF
.,TRBJ1-2,many,TRBV11-2,TGTGCCAGCAGCCAAGCCGGGTACGGCTACACCTTC,CASSQAGYGYTF
TRBD2,TRBJ2-7,.,TRBV25-1,TGTGCCAGCAGTGGTGGACTAGCGGGAGGGTACGAGCAGTACTTC,CASSGGLAGGYEQYF
.,TRBJ1-1,few,TRBV18,TGTGCCAGCTCACCACCGACGATGAACACTGAAGCTTTCTTT,CASSPPTMNTEAFF
TRBD1,TRBJ1-5,.,TRBV2,TGTGCCAGCAGCAAAGCGAGGGGGCTAGGCAATCAGCCCCAGCATTTT,CASSKARGLGNQPQHF
TRBD1,TRBJ1-1,.,TRBV29-1,TGCAGCGTTAACAGGGGAGGCACTGAAGCTTTCTTT,CSVNRGGTEAFF
.,TRBJ1-4,.,TRBV5-6,TGTGCCAGCAGCCCCCGCCTTTGGCAGGGAGGTGAAAAACTGTTTTTT,CASSPRLWQGGEKLFF
TRBD2,TRBJ2-1,.,TRBV9,TGTGCCAGCAGCGTAGGAGCGGGGGGACAGTACAATGAGCAGTTCTTC,CASSVGAGGQYNEQFF
TRBD2,TRBJ2-1,.,TRBV4-2,TGTGCCAGCAGCCGAAAACGCCCGGGACTAGCGGGGCGGACCACTAACAATGAGCAGTTCTTC,CASSRKRPGLAGRTTNNEQFF
.,TRBJ2-6,.,TRBV7-9,TGTGCCTCCGTTGAGGGGGAGGGCAACGTCCTGACTTTC,CASVEGEGNVLTF
.,TRBJ1-5,.,TRBV19,TGTGCCAGTAGTACAGGGTTCAGCAATCAGCCCCAGCATTTT,CASSTGFSNQPQHF
.,TRBJ2-7,.,TRBV2,TGTGCCAGCAGGAGATCCGAGCAGTACTTC,CASRRSEQYF
.,TRBJ1-2,.,TRBV28,TGTGCCAGCAGTTTACGGACGGGAGCAAAGGGCTACACCTTC,CASSLRTGAKGYTF
.,TRBJ1-5,.,TRBV7-2,TGTGCCAGCAGCTTAACAGGTCAGCCCCAGCATTTT,CASSLTGQPQHF
.,TRBJ1-2,once,TRBV19,TGTGCCAGTAGTATCCCGGGACGGACCTATGGCTACACCTTC,CASSIPGRTYGYTF
.,TRBJ2-5,few,TRBV7-9,TGTGCCAGCACCCCGACAGTACAAGAGACCCAGTACTTC,CASTPTVQETQYF
.,TRBJ1-1,.,TRBV19,TGTGCCAGTGGGAGATCGGGGCTTAACACTGAAGCTTTCTTT,CASGRSGLNTEAFF
.,TRBJ1-1,.,TRBV5-5,TGTGCCAGCGTTCTGGGGACCGCGAACACTGAAGCTTTCTTT,CASVLGTANTEAFF
.,TRBJ2-1,.,TRBV5-5,TGTGCCAGCAGCCACGACGACGCGGGCATATACAATGAGCAGTTCTTC,CASSHDDAGIYNEQFF
.,TRBJ1-4,.,TRBV5-1,TGCGCCAGCAGCTTGGGCCATGGTGAAAAACTGTTTTTT,CASSLGHGEKLFF